Listed here are 24 T cell receptor beta chains from one sample, sequenced in a study of T cell changes during pregnancy in multiple sclerosis. Libraries were prepared by immunoSEQ multiplex PCR; TCRdb keeps only in-frame clonotypes and omits some of them. The table lists approximately 69,000 clones, about 91% of them singletons. Material: CD4+ T cells from peripheral blood mononuclear cells, obtained in the third trimester of pregnancy. The receptors come from a female donor in good health, enrolled as a control in a pregnancy study.

J is TRBJ2-1 and V is TRBV5-6, with D possibly matching TRBD2 (5 bases). V shed 2 bases and J shed 10 bases, with 13 bases lying between them. This CDR3 region has 13 residues. Germline V lookup: CDR1 SGHDT, CDR2 YYEEEE. CDR3 in amino acids: CASSFVGRREQFF. The CDR3 DNA sequence: TGTGCCAGCAGCTTTGTGGGGAGAAGGGAGCAGTTCTTC.

This rearrangement joins TRBV7-9 to TRBJ1-2, with D tentatively TRBD1 (6 bases). The V and J ends lost 4 bases and 3 bases respectively, with 15 bases between them. CDR1 and CDR2 from the germline V gene are SEHNR and FQNEAQ (reference sequence). This CDR3 has 15 residues. The CDR3 DNA is TGTGCCAGCAGCTATAAAACAGGGTCCCACTATGGCTACACCTTC. As protein: CASSYKTGSHYGYTF.

The V call is TRBV30, the J call TRBJ1-2; D is undetermined. The CDR3 is made up of 13 amino acids. V was cut by 4 bases and J by 4 bases, with 13 bases left in between. From germline, CDR1 is GTSNPN and CDR2 SVGIG (reference sequence). The DNA for the CDR3 is TGTGCCTGGATGAGAGGGTGGGGCTATGGCTACACCTTC. Translation: CAWMRGWGYGYTF.

The V gene is TRBV5-4, the J gene TRBJ1-2; 8 nucleotides line up with TRBD1. Per the germline V gene, CDR1 is SGHNT and CDR2 is YYREEE (reference sequence). The CDR3 contains 14 residues. V lost 4 bases, J lost 4 bases, and 6 bases stayed unmatched. The CDR3 DNA reads as TGTGCCAGCAGCGTCGGTGACAGGGGCTATGGCTACACCTTC. It encodes CASSVGDRGYGYTF.

This sequence joins TRBV6-5 and TRBJ1-1; D call uncertain. Germline-derived CDR1 and CDR2 are MNHEY and SVGAGI. The CDR3 consists of 15 residues. Trimming took 4 bases from V and 1 from J, leaving 13 bases between them. In DNA form, the CDR3 reads TGTGCCAGCAGTTTGGTGGCATCATGGAACACTGAAGCTTTCTTT. It is translated as CASSLVASWNTEAFF.

This clone was detected only once. The chain uses TRBV7-9 and TRBJ1-4; D might be TRBD1 (6 bases). V dropped 1 base and J dropped 6 bases, with 12 bases sitting between them. Germline CDR1 and CDR2: SEHNR and FQNEAQ (reference sequence). This CDR3 has 15 residues. The CDR3 nucleotides are TGTGCCAGCAGCTTAGTTGGACAGTACGATGAAAAACTGTTTTTT. This codes for CASSLVGQYDEKLFF.

The chain joins TRBV5-6 to TRBJ1-2; 7 bases are shared with TRBD1. With 2 bases clipped from V and 4 bases from J, the junction kept 5 bases outside the gene matches. The germline V gene has CDR1 SGHDT and CDR2 YYEEEE. This CDR3 comprises 14 residues. The CDR3 nucleotides read TGTGCCAGCAGCTTACCGGGACAGAGCTATGGCTACACCTTC. It codes for CASSLPGQSYGYTF.

The chain is built from TRBV6-5 and TRBJ2-1; TRBD1 agrees at 7 bases. Germline V gene data show CDR1 as MNHEY and CDR2 as SVGAGI. J lost 7 bases, V lost 4 bases, and 13 bases had no gene match. CDR3 length: 16 amino acids. The CDR3, as DNA: TGTGCCAGCAGTTCCTTACTTCGGACAGGTGGGAATGAGCAGTTCTTC. It translates to CASSSLLRTGGNEQFF.

The genes are TRBV6-6 and TRBJ1-2; the D gene is possibly TRBD1 (6 bases). CDR3 length: 13 amino acids. Germline CDR1 MNHNY, CDR2 SVGAGI (reference sequence). Trimming stripped 6 bases from V and 4 bases from J, with 12 bases between. As DNA, the CDR3 is TGTGCCAGCAGACCGGACAGCTCCTATGGCTACACCTTC. Protein product: CASRPDSSYGYTF.

The J gene is TRBJ2-7, the V gene TRBV2; perhaps TRBD1 as D (6 bases). The CDR3 extends over 15 amino acids. The V gene's germline CDR1 is SNHLY and CDR2 FYNNEI. With 3 bases removed from V and 4 bases from J, the gap between germline ends came to 16 bases. CDR3 residues: CASSEGAVETYEQYF. CDR3 coding DNA: TGTGCCAGCAGTGAGGGGGCGGTGGAGACTTACGAGCAGTACTTC.

This clone was counted between two and nine times. J is TRBJ1-1 and V is TRBV7-9, with 9 positions matching TRBD1. V shed 0 bases and J 3 bases; nucleotides not matched to a gene: 8. The CDR3 loop spans 17 amino acids. CDR1 SEHNR and CDR2 FQNEAQ come from the germline V gene (reference sequence). This chain's CDR3 is CASSLARTWTGDTEAFF. The CDR3 nucleotides read TGTGCCAGCAGCTTAGCGCGGACTTGGACAGGGGACACTGAAGCTTTCTTT.

The sample holds a few counts of this clone. This rearrangement joins TRBV30 to TRBJ1-2; D is ambiguous. Germline CDR1 reads GTSNPN; CDR2 reads SVGIG (reference sequence). The CDR3 extends over 12 amino acids. V was pared by 4 bases and J by 0 bases, with 6 bases between. As DNA, the CDR3 is TGTGCCTGGACCCCGGCTAACTATGGCTACACCTTC. It is translated as CAWTPANYGYTF.

This clone has just a few counts. This chain connects TRBV9 to TRBJ1-5; possibly TRBD1 for D (6 bases). The CDR3 totals 15 residues. The germline CDR1 and CDR2 sequences are SGDLS and YYNGEE. V was pared by 3 bases and J by 0 bases, with 10 bases between. The CDR3 DNA reads TGTGCCAGCAGCGCCGGACAGTATAGCAATCAGCCCCAGCATTTT. Amino acids: CASSAGQYSNQPQHF.

This chain connects TRBV9 to TRBJ2-7; 7 bases are a match to TRBD1. CDR1 SGDLS and CDR2 YYNGEE come from the germline V gene. The trim removed 3 bases at V and 5 bases at J, leaving 8 bases unmatched. The CDR3 sequence is 14 residues long. The CDR3, as DNA: TGTGCCAGCAGCGCAGGGACAGCCCAGAACGAGCAGTACTTC. This encodes CASSAGTAQNEQYF.

The CDR3 sequence is CARDRGKETQYF. The CDR3 nucleotides are TGTGCCCGCGACAGGGGCAAGGAGACCCAGTACTTC. The V and J genes are TRBV30 and TRBJ2-5; TRBD1 matches at 8 bases. In germline, CDR1 is GTSNPN, CDR2 SVGIG (reference sequence). The CDR3 covers 12 residues. V shed 8 bases, J shed 5 bases, and the junction held 7 bases outside the gene matches.

This chain connects TRBV5-1 to TRBJ2-7; no clear D. The CDR3 spans 16 residues. V gave up 4 bases and J gave up 0 bases, with 17 bases separating them. Germline V gene lookup returns CDR1 SGHRS and CDR2 YFSETQ. The CDR3 DNA reads as TGCGCCAGCAGCCCCGGCAGGCAAAGCAGCTCCTACGAGCAGTACTTC. As protein: CASSPGRQSSSYEQYF.

This clone showed up just once. The rearrangement links TRBV10-3 to TRBJ1-6; D uncertain. Germline assignment: CDR1 ENHRY and CDR2 SYGVKD. Trimming took 8 bases from V and 5 from J, leaving 7 bases between them. This CDR3 is built from 12 residues. The CDR3 sequence is CAISPNNSPLHF. The CDR3 nucleotides read TGTGCCATCTCACCTAATAATTCACCCCTCCACTTT.

The chain has TRBV4-3 and TRBJ2-7; the match to TRBD1 covers 8 bases. The CDR3 covers 19 residues. Germline CDR1 is LGHNA and CDR2 is YSLEER. V trimming: 5 bases; J trimming: 4 bases; junction bases outside the gene matches: 22. The CDR3 reads CASSWPTTAGGPRVYEQYF. The CDR3, as DNA: TGCGCCAGCAGCTGGCCCACAACAGCAGGGGGCCCTCGTGTTTACGAGCAGTACTTC.

This chain connects TRBV9 to TRBJ1-3; TRBD1 matches 8 bases. The junction had 15 bases not matched to a gene; V was cut back by 4 bases and J by 0 bases. Germline CDR1 is SGDLS and CDR2 is YYNGEE. The CDR3 totals 19 residues. The CDR3 nucleotides are TGTGCCAGCAGCAACGAGGGGAGGGACAGGAGCCGCTCTGGAAACACCATATATTTT. This encodes CASSNEGRDRSRSGNTIYF.

This rearrangement joins TRBV7-9 to TRBJ1-2; 7 nucleotides agree with TRBD1. Germline loops: CDR1 SEHNR, CDR2 FQNEAQ (reference sequence). The CDR3 spans 14 residues. The ends lost 5 bases at V and 4 bases at J; junction bases unmatched: 7. The CDR3 DNA follows: TGTGCCAGCAGCCGGGACAGCGTGGCCTATGGCTACACCTTC. This encodes CASSRDSVAYGYTF.

V usage is TRBV7-2 and J usage is TRBJ1-5, with D possibly matching TRBD1 (5 bases). Germline-derived CDR1 and CDR2 are SGHTA and FQGNSA. The germline V and J ends were trimmed by 7 bases and 0 bases, with 22 bases remaining between them. The CDR3 spans 18 residues. The CDR3 DNA reads TGTGCCAGCATGCTTAGCCCCGGGGGGATTTATAGCAATCAGCCCCAGCATTTT. Protein sequence: CASMLSPGGIYSNQPQHF.

The count of this clone is one. The chain employs TRBV11-3 and TRBJ2-1; perhaps TRBD2 as D (7 bases). CDR1 and CDR2 (germline): SGHNT, YENEEA. Trimming removed 5 bases from V and 8 bases from J, with 16 bases in between. The CDR3 contains 14 residues. The CDR3 loop is CASSIGRGPDEQFF. CDR3 DNA sequence: TGTGCCAGCAGCATCGGGCGGGGGCCCGATGAGCAGTTCTTC.

This rearrangement joins TRBV11-3 to TRBJ2-3; D not resolved. The CDR3 is made up of 11 amino acids. Germline V gene lookup returns CDR1 SGHNT and CDR2 YENEEA. The V and J ends lost 5 bases and 2 bases respectively, with 2 bases between them. The CDR3 region is CASSLTDTQYF. In nucleotides, the CDR3 is TGTGCCAGCAGCCTCACAGATACGCAGTATTTT.

This chain uses TRBV7-2 with TRBJ2-3; 9 bases align to TRBD1. CDR3 length equals 17 residues. Trimming took 4 bases from V and 2 from J; bases not matched to a gene: 10. The germline gives CDR1 SGHTA, CDR2 FQGNSA. In nucleotides, the CDR3 is TGTGCCAGCAGCTACCCAGGGGGGACAGGGTACACAGATACGCAGTATTTT. This translates into CASSYPGGTGYTDTQYF.